A single sample gave rise to the 16 T cell receptor beta chains below, sequenced in a study of patients and donors after allogeneic stem cell transplantation. One entry per CDR3 protein, called by TCRdb with MiXCR from the RT-PCR reads. The table includes roughly 880,000 distinct CDR3 sequences, more than 15% detected once. Sequenced: blood, either unsorted or a sorted T cell fraction (not recorded which). These receptors were collected from a human donor who was either an allogeneic HSCT recipient or a stem cell or donor lymphocyte infusion donor (not recorded which). It is not recorded whose cells these are; they may come from a transplant donor.

This clonotype showed up just a few times. Here the CDR3 reads CASSSMDRVSNEQFF. CDR3 DNA: TGTGCCAGCAGTTCTATGGACAGGGTCAGCAATGAGCAGTTCTTC. V is TRBV6-5 and J is TRBJ2-1, with TRBD1 matching over 8 bases. The CDR3 sequence is 15 residues long. Germline assignment: CDR1 MNHEY and CDR2 SVGAGI. The junction had 8 bases not matched to a gene; V was cut back by 4 bases and J by 6 bases.

The chain couples TRBV7-2 to TRBJ1-3; D ambiguous. The CDR3 contains 14 residues. Trimming left V 2 bases short and J 7 bases short, with 12 bases between. The germline CDR1 and CDR2 sequences are SGHTA and FQGNSA. The CDR3 loop reads CASSLTGKRNTIYF. As DNA, the CDR3 is TGTGCCAGCAGCTTAACCGGGAAGAGGAACACCATATATTTT.

This chain connects TRBV10-3 to TRBJ2-3; TRBD2 agrees at 7 bases. Per germline, CDR1 ENHRY and CDR2 SYGVKD. V trimming: 7 bases; J trimming: 1 base; junction bases outside the gene matches: 5. The length of the CDR3 is 14 residues. CDR3 sequence: CAINRGERTDTQYF. The CDR3, as DNA: TGTGCCATCAACCGGGGGGAACGCACAGATACGCAGTATTTT.

This clonotype showed up just a few times. The chain joins TRBV6-5 to TRBJ2-1; TRBD2 matches 7 bases. The V segment lost 7 bases and the J segment 7 bases; nucleotides outside the gene matches: 4. Germline values: CDR1 MNHEY, CDR2 SVGAGI. CDR3 size: 12 residues. The CDR3 sequence: CASKRGENEQFF. In nucleotides, the CDR3 is TGTGCCAGCAAGCGGGGAGAGAATGAGCAGTTCTTC.

As concerns this clonotype: Its ends do not fully match the called genes, so a read error is possible. The chain links TRBV4-2 to TRBJ2-3; 9 positions agree with TRBD2. CDR3 length equals 16 residues. CDR1 is LGHNA and CDR2 is YNFKEQ in the germline V gene. The CDR3 DNA is TGCGCCAGCAGCCAAGAGCGGGGGGCCGGCACAGATACGCAGTATTTT. Its protein product is CASSQERGAGTDTQYF.

The rearrangement uses TRBV24-1 and TRBJ2-5; 7 nucleotides line up with TRBD2. CDR1 and CDR2 from the germline V gene are KGHDR and SFDVKD. CDR3 length equals 16 residues. J lost 4 bases, V lost 3 bases, and 10 bases had no gene match. CDR3 coding DNA: TGTGCCACCAGTGATGGAGAAAGGACTAGTCTAGAGACCCAGTACTTC. The encoded protein is CATSDGERTSLETQYF.

The chain combines TRBV12-3 or TRBV12-4 with TRBJ1-5; D remains ambiguous. The V end lost 5 bases, the J end lost 4 bases, and 18 bases lay between the germline ends. This CDR3 comprises 16 residues. CDR3 residues: CASSLFSALRNQPQHF. Written as DNA, the CDR3 is TGTGCCAGCAGTCTATTTTCTGCGTTACGGAATCAGCCCCAGCATTTT.

The chain combines TRBV5-6 with TRBJ2-7; TRBD1 aligns across 9 bases. The V gene end was trimmed by 1 base and the J gene end by 3 bases; junction bases not matched to a gene: 11. CDR1 and CDR2 (germline): SGHDT, YYEEEE. CDR3 size: 17 residues. The CDR3: CASSLWLRDRVIYEQYF. In DNA, the CDR3 is TGTGCCAGCAGCTTGTGGTTGCGGGACAGGGTTATCTACGAGCAGTACTTC.

In its sample, this clonotype was seen many times. The CDR3: CASRPLDLDEQFF. DNA of the CDR3: TGTGCCAGCAGGCCGTTGGACTTGGATGAGCAGTTCTTC. V gene TRBV12-3 or TRBV12-4 combines with J gene TRBJ2-1; D might be TRBD2 (5 bases). The length of the CDR3 is 13 residues. Deletions cut 6 bases from V and 8 bases from J, with 14 bases between.

This clonotype has ten or more counts. The V and J genes are TRBV12-3 or TRBV12-4 and TRBJ2-1, with a weak D call TRBD2 (6 bases). CDR3 length equals 15 residues. The V and J ends lost 6 bases and 9 bases respectively, with 21 bases between them. DNA of the CDR3: TGTGCCAGCAGCAATCGGGACTCCCCGCGCAGTGAGCAGTTCTTC. Its protein product is CASSNRDSPRSEQFF.

CDR3 region: CATSDPGTGHYEQYF. The CDR3 nucleotides read TGTGCCACCAGTGACCCCGGGACGGGGCACTACGAGCAGTACTTC. V and J are TRBV24-1 and TRBJ2-7, with D perhaps matching TRBD1 or TRBD2 (5 bases each). CDR1 and CDR2 (germline): KGHDR, SFDVKD. The CDR3 consists of 15 residues. Trimming cost V 4 bases and J 3 bases, with 15 bases left between them.

This clonotype has a count of ten or more. The chain carries TRBV6-2 or TRBV6-3 and TRBJ1-1; D is undetermined. With 4 bases removed from V and 0 bases from J, the gap between germline ends came to 6 bases. Germline V gene lookup returns CDR1 MNHEY and CDR2 SVGEGT. This CDR3 has 13 amino acids. DNA for the CDR3: TGTGCCAGCAGTTCCCCGATGAACACTGAAGCTTTCTTT. Translated: CASSSPMNTEAFF.

In its sample, this clonotype was seen a few times. This chain uses TRBV6-1 with TRBJ2-7; 7 bases map to TRBD1. The CDR3 consists of 14 residues. Germline trimming cut 6 bases from V and 6 bases from J; bases unmatched to any gene: 11. Germline CDR1 and CDR2: MNHNS and SASEGT. The CDR3 loop reads CASRLSGGFSEQYF. The CDR3 bases are TGTGCCAGCAGACTATCAGGGGGTTTTAGCGAGCAGTACTTC.

This clonotype was counted many times. V gene TRBV2 combines with J gene TRBJ1-6, with D possibly matching TRBD1 (6 bases). V lost 4 bases and J 9 bases, leaving 16 bases between the germline ends. The CDR3 runs to 15 residues. In germline, CDR1 is SNHLY, CDR2 FYNNEI. The CDR3 spells CASSVRTTGSSPLHF. The CDR3 nucleotides read TGTGCCAGCAGTGTACGAACTACAGGGAGTTCACCCCTCCACTTT.

This clonotype was counted only a few times. The chain recombines TRBV11-2 with TRBJ2-3, with D tentatively TRBD1 (6 bases). V was cut by 3 bases and J by 5 bases, with 15 bases left in between. In germline, CDR1 is SGHAT, CDR2 FQNNGV. This CDR3 has 15 residues. CDR3 nucleotide sequence: TGTGCCAGCAGCTTGGGGGCAATAGCAGGAGATACGCAGTATTTT. Translated, it gives CASSLGAIAGDTQYF.

This clonotype has only a few counts. The J gene is TRBJ2-2, the V gene TRBV7-2; D is perhaps TRBD2 (6 bases). This CDR3 is built from 15 residues. Trimming stripped 0 bases from V and 5 bases from J, with 10 bases between. Germline V gene data show CDR1 as SGHTA and CDR2 as FQGNSA. CDR3 DNA: TGTGCCAGCAGCTTAGCACAAGGGAGGACCGGGGAGCTGTTTTTT. This sequence encodes CASSLAQGRTGELFF. The variable domain in full, completed from reference TRBV7-2 and TRBJ2-2, reads GAGVSQSPSNKVTEKGKDVELRCDPISGHTALYWYRQSLGQGLEFLIYFQGNSAPDKSGLPSDRFSAERTGGSVSTLTIQRTQQEDSAVYLCASSLAQGRTGELFFGEGSRLTVL.